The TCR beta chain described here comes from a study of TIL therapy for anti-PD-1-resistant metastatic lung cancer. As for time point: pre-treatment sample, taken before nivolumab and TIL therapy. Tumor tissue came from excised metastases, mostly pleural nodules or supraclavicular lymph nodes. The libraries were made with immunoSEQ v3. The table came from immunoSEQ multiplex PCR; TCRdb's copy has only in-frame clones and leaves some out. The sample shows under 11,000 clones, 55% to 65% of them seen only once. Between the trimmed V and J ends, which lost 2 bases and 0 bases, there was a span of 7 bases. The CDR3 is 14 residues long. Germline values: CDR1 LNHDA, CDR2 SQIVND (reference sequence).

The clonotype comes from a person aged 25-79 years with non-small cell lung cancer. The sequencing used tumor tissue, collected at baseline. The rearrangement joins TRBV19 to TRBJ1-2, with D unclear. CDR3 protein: CASSITASNYGYTF. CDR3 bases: TGTGCCAGTAGTATAACAGCTTCTAACTATGGCTACACCTTC.